These T cell receptor beta chains were read from a single sample in a study of brain T cells in children with intractable seizures. Sequencing used immunoSEQ multiplex PCR; TCRdb keeps in-frame clones, though not all of them. The sample yields under 400,000 clones, over 90% seen once. This sample comprised peripheral blood, obtained 5 to 6 months after surgery. These receptors all stem from a boy under three years old with tuberous sclerosis and intractable seizures. CDR3s include the opening cysteine and the closing phenylalanine or tryptophan. A D gene is named only where the DNA matches it firmly. Size values are once, few and many counts, or a class for expanded clones, and some rows have none.

D: -
V: TRBV19
J: TRBJ1-3
size: -
DNA: TGTGCCAGTAGTAGGGTGTACATCTCTGGAAACACCATATATTTT
CDR3: CASSRVYISGNTIYF

D: -
V: TRBV4-1
J: TRBJ1-1
size: -
DNA: TGCGCCAGCAGCCAAGACAGGAACACTGAAGCTTTCTTT
CDR3: CASSQDRNTEAFF

D: -
V: TRBV29-1
J: TRBJ2-7
size: few
DNA: TGCAGCGTGAGGAACCCGTCAGGCTACGAGCAGTACTTC
CDR3: CSVRNPSGYEQYF

D: -
V: TRBV12-3/TRBV12-4
J: TRBJ2-7
size: -
DNA: TGTGCCAGCAGTTTGACCTACGAGCAGTACTTC
CDR3: CASSLTYEQYF

D: -
V: TRBV7-3
J: TRBJ1-6
size: -
DNA: TGTGCCAGCAGCTTAATGGCCCGGGAGAATAATTCACCCCTCCACTTT
CDR3: CASSLMARENNSPLHF

D: TRBD1
V: TRBV11-2
J: TRBJ2-6
size: once
DNA: TGTGCCAGCAGCTCCTACAGGGGTTCTGGGGCCAACGTCCTGACTTTC
CDR3: CASSSYRGSGANVLTF

D: -
V: TRBV6-5
J: TRBJ1-2
size: -
DNA: TGTGCCAGCAGCCAAAGTGGAAAACGGGCCTATGGCTACACCTTC
CDR3: CASSQSGKRAYGYTF

D: -
V: TRBV30
J: TRBJ2-3
size: -
DNA: TGTGCCTGGAGTCCGGCAGGGAATTCAGATACGCAGTATTTT
CDR3: CAWSPAGNSDTQYF

D: -
V: TRBV5-8
J: TRBJ2-7
size: once
DNA: TGTGCCAGCAGCTTGTTCGGTGATTTGGGCAGGGAGCAGTACTTC
CDR3: CASSLFGDLGREQYF

D: -
V: TRBV5-1
J: TRBJ1-1
size: -
DNA: TGCGCCAGCAGCTTGGACCGGAACACTGAAGCTTTCTTT
CDR3: CASSLDRNTEAFF

D: -
V: TRBV7-3
J: TRBJ2-3
size: -
DNA: TGTGCCAGCAGCCCCTCGGGATCCACAGATACGCAGTATTTT
CDR3: CASSPSGSTDTQYF

D: -
V: TRBV5-4
J: TRBJ2-1
size: -
DNA: TGTGCCAGCAGCTCACCGTTTGGGCAGGGTATCACGGATGAGCAGTTCTTC
CDR3: CASSSPFGQGITDEQFF

D: -
V: TRBV2
J: TRBJ1-1
size: -
DNA: TGTGCCAGCGACGGGGCAGCTGAAGCTTTCTTT
CDR3: CASDGAAEAFF

D: -
V: TRBV12-3/TRBV12-4
J: TRBJ2-3
size: -
DNA: TGTGCCAGCGACCCAGATCAGCAGTATTTT
CDR3: CASDPDQQYF

D: -
V: TRBV3-1/TRBV3-2
J: TRBJ1-1
size: -
DNA: TGTGCCAGCAGCCAAGGTATCTCCCGGGCTGAAGCTTTCTTT
CDR3: CASSQGISRAEAFF

D: TRBD2
V: TRBV2
J: TRBJ2-1
size: -
DNA: TGTGCCAGCAGTGTCGCGGGGGGATCCTACAATGAGCAGTTCTTC
CDR3: CASSVAGGSYNEQFF

D: -
V: TRBV14
J: TRBJ1-5
size: -
DNA: TGTGCCAGCAGCCAAGATATGAGCAATCAGCCCCAGCATTTT
CDR3: CASSQDMSNQPQHF

D: TRBD2
V: TRBV13
J: TRBJ2-1
size: few
DNA: TGTGCCAGCAGCTTGGTCGTGGCCGGGACTAGCGGGGTCTATGAGCAGTTCTTC
CDR3: CASSLVVAGTSGVYEQFF

D: -
V: TRBV14
J: TRBJ2-3
size: -
DNA: TGTGCCAGCAGCCAAGTAGATACGCAGTATTTT
CDR3: CASSQVDTQYF

D: -
V: TRBV7-9
J: TRBJ1-2
size: -
DNA: TGTGCCAGCACCCCTATAATCATGGCCTATGGCTACACCTTC
CDR3: CASTPIIMAYGYTF

D: TRBD2
V: TRBV19
J: TRBJ2-1
size: -
DNA: TGTGCCAGTAGGGGGACTAGCTTCTATGAGCAGTTCTTC
CDR3: CASRGTSFYEQFF

D: -
V: TRBV2
J: TRBJ1-6
size: -
DNA: TGTGCCAGCAGTGACCCCCCAGGACTACCTCTATCACCCCTCCACTTT
CDR3: CASSDPPGLPLSPLHF

D: -
V: TRBV12-3/TRBV12-4
J: TRBJ1-2
size: once
DNA: TGTGCCAGCAAAATCTCAGGGTATGGCTACACCTTC
CDR3: CASKISGYGYTF

D: -
V: TRBV5-8
J: TRBJ1-6
size: -
DNA: TGTGCCAGCAGTGGCAGGTCAAATTCACCCCTCCACTTT
CDR3: CASSGRSNSPLHF

D: -
V: TRBV12-3/TRBV12-4
J: TRBJ1-2
size: once
DNA: TGTGCCAGCAGCCCGGTAGGGACCGGCTACACCTTC
CDR3: CASSPVGTGYTF

D: -
V: TRBV12-5
J: TRBJ2-1
size: -
DNA: TGTGCTAGTGGTTTGGTAGATGGCGTTATAACCTACAATGAGCAGTTCTTC
CDR3: CASGLVDGVITYNEQFF

D: TRBD2
V: TRBV11-2
J: TRBJ2-5
size: -
DNA: TGTGCCAGCAGCCCCCTAGCGGTAGAGACCCAGTACTTC
CDR3: CASSPLAVETQYF

D: TRBD1
V: TRBV9
J: TRBJ1-1
size: -
DNA: TGTGCCAGCAGCGTATCCGCCGGTGTGCTGGGACAGTTGAACACTGAAGCTTTCTTT
CDR3: CASSVSAGVLGQLNTEAFF

D: -
V: TRBV6-5
J: TRBJ1-1
size: -
DNA: TGTGCCAGCAGGAGGGACACGGGTGAAGCTTTCTTT
CDR3: CASRRDTGEAFF

D: -
V: TRBV6-4
J: TRBJ2-3
size: -
DNA: TGTGCCAGCAGTGACTCGGGCCGCACAGATACGCAGTATTTT
CDR3: CASSDSGRTDTQYF

D: TRBD1
V: TRBV7-8
J: TRBJ1-2
size: -
DNA: TGTGCCAGCAGCCGAGGGGGACAGGGGACCCTGTCGGTTGGCTACACCTTC
CDR3: CASSRGGQGTLSVGYTF

D: -
V: TRBV30
J: TRBJ1-2
size: -
DNA: TGTGCCTGGAGTCAAGGGTTCGGCTACACCTTC
CDR3: CAWSQGFGYTF

D: -
V: TRBV11-2
J: TRBJ2-7
size: -
DNA: TGTGCCAGCAACTCGGACAGGAGGGCCTACGAGCAGTACTTC
CDR3: CASNSDRRAYEQYF

D: -
V: TRBV5-1
J: TRBJ1-2
size: -
DNA: TGCGCCAGCAGCACAGACAGTGGATATGGCTACACCTTC
CDR3: CASSTDSGYGYTF

D: -
V: TRBV5-4
J: TRBJ2-7
size: -
DNA: TGTGCCAGCAGCTTGGGAGGAGGGAACCATCTAAGCGAGCAGTACTTC
CDR3: CASSLGGGNHLSEQYF

D: TRBD1
V: TRBV7-8
J: TRBJ1-5
size: -
DNA: TGTGCCAGCAGCCTTGGACAGGCGGGCAATCAGCCCCAGCATTTT
CDR3: CASSLGQAGNQPQHF

D: -
V: TRBV3-1/TRBV3-2
J: TRBJ2-5
size: -
DNA: TGTGCCAGCAGCCAAGTTCCAGCGGACTTACAAGAGACCCAGTACTTC
CDR3: CASSQVPADLQETQYF

D: -
V: TRBV11-2
J: TRBJ1-1
size: once
DNA: TGTGCCAGCAGCTTAGATCGGGGAGGCGGCACTGAAGCTTTCTTT
CDR3: CASSLDRGGGTEAFF

D: TRBD2
V: TRBV30
J: TRBJ2-5
size: -
DNA: TGTGCCTGGAGTTTGCGGCGGGGGACGGGGGAGACCCAGTACTTC
CDR3: CAWSLRRGTGETQYF

D: TRBD2
V: TRBV3-1/TRBV3-2
J: TRBJ2-1
size: -
DNA: TGTGCCAGCACCCCGGAAGCGGGGGGGTACAATGAGCAGTTCTTC
CDR3: CASTPEAGGYNEQFF

D: TRBD2
V: TRBV12-3/TRBV12-4
J: TRBJ2-7
size: -
DNA: TGTGCCAGCAGTTTACCCGCGGGGGGGGAACAGTACTTC
CDR3: CASSLPAGGEQYF

D: -
V: TRBV19
J: TRBJ1-6
size: -
DNA: TGTGCCAGTAGTATAACAGGGTTTCCGGCGAATTCACCCCTCCACTTT
CDR3: CASSITGFPANSPLHF

D: TRBD2
V: TRBV3-1/TRBV3-2
J: TRBJ2-3
size: -
DNA: TGTGCCAGCAGCCAGGAGACTAGCGGGAGCGCAGATACGCAGTATTTT
CDR3: CASSQETSGSADTQYF

D: -
V: TRBV6-6
J: TRBJ1-4
size: -
DNA: TGTGCCAGCAGTAGGGGGGGAGAAAAACTGTTTTTT
CDR3: CASSRGGEKLFF